The 13 T cell receptor beta chains listed next were all sequenced from one sample in a study of T-cell reconstitution after alpha-beta-depleted transplantation in children. TCRbeta library preparation incorporated unique molecular identifiers. A single record per CDR3 protein comes from TCRdb applying MiXCR to the PCR reads. The repertoire includes about 580,000 distinct CDR3 sequences, about 23% of them detected once, and about 14% sits in the top ten. Sequenced here: PBMCs, mostly from graft donor cells, sampled 360 days after TCRalphabeta/CD19-depleted stem cell transplant. Receptors originate from a boy under three years old who had a stem cell transplant for acute myeloid leukemia, so the T cells may come from the graft donor.

The chain employs TRBV12-3 or TRBV12-4 and TRBJ2-1; perhaps TRBD2 as D (5 bases). The length of the CDR3 is 15 residues. The V end was cut by 8 bases, the J end by 8 bases, with 22 bases between. The CDR3 sequence is CASSHGVAPGDEQFF. CDR3 DNA: TGTGCCAGCTCCCACGGGGTAGCTCCTGGGGATGAGCAGTTCTTC.

The V and J genes are TRBV20-1 and TRBJ2-7; D is possibly TRBD1 (6 bases). Looked up from germline, CDR1 is DFQATT and CDR2 is SNEGSKA (reference sequence). The length of the CDR3 is 14 residues. V was cut by 4 bases and J by 7 bases, with 20 bases left in between. In DNA form, the CDR3 reads TGCAGTGCTACCTCATCCAGGGGAGTTGGGGAGCAGTACGTC. This encodes CSATSSRGVGEQYV.

The rearrangement uses TRBV12-3 or TRBV12-4 and TRBJ1-1; 10 bases line up with TRBD1. This CDR3 contains 15 residues. Unmatched junction bases numbered 8, after V lost 6 bases and J lost 4 bases. The CDR3 coding sequence is TGTGCCAGCAGACCGACAGGGGGCGCGGGCACTGAAGCTTTCTTT. Translation gives CASRPTGGAGTEAFF.

The rearrangement uses TRBV5-1 and TRBJ2-1; no firm D call. Germline CDR1 is SGHRS and CDR2 is YFSETQ. The CDR3 is 14 residues long. Trimming pared 0 bases from V and 6 bases from J, leaving 10 bases between. For the CDR3, the DNA is TGCGCCAGCAGCTTGGCCTCCCATAGCAATGAGCAGTTCTTC. Amino acid sequence: CASSLASHSNEQFF.

This clonotype was counted only a few times. The DNA of the CDR3 is TGCGCCAGCAGCCGACAGGGGATAGGCGAGCAGTACGTC. It translates to CASSRQGIGEQYV. The J gene is TRBJ2-7, the V gene TRBV5-1; 8 bases align to TRBD1. With 4 bases clipped from V and 6 bases from J, the junction kept 6 bases outside the gene matches. The CDR3 runs 13 residues. Germline V lookup: CDR1 SGHRS, CDR2 YFSETQ.

The J gene is TRBJ2-7, the V gene TRBV5-6, with D possibly matching TRBD1 (6 bases). This CDR3 is 15 amino acids long. Germline V gene data show CDR1 as SGHDT and CDR2 as YYEEEE. The germline V and J ends were trimmed by 4 bases and 0 bases, with 14 bases remaining between them. CDR3 sequence: CASSPGTSHSYEQYV. DNA of the CDR3: TGTGCCAGCAGCCCCGGGACATCACACTCCTACGAGCAGTACGTC.

In nucleotides, the CDR3 is TGCAGTGCTACTCTAGCGGGGGGGCAAGAGACCCAGTACTTC. Protein sequence: CSATLAGGQETQYF. The chain links TRBV20-1 to TRBJ2-5; 12 bases line up with TRBD2. Per the germline V gene, CDR1 is DFQATT and CDR2 is SNEGSKA (reference sequence). This CDR3 spans 14 amino acids. V lost 4 bases to trimming and J lost 2 bases; unmatched junction nucleotides: 2.

Concerning this clonotype itself: Lacking the conserved final phenylalanine or tryptophan, this CDR3 likely reflects a read error. The gene calls are TRBV20-1 and TRBJ1-2; D might be TRBD1 (5 bases). Germline CDR1 is DFQATT and CDR2 is SNEGSKA (reference sequence). The CDR3 covers 13 residues. Trimming stripped 3 bases from V and 2 bases from J, with 10 bases between. CDR3 DNA sequence: TGCAGTGCTAGTAGGCAGGGCAACTATGGCTACACCTAC. It encodes CSASRQGNYGYTY.

This clonotype appeared a few times. The chain has TRBV29-1 and TRBJ2-2; the D is unclear. CDR1 and CDR2 (germline): SQVTM, ANQGSEA. The CDR3 contains 14 residues. V was shortened by 4 bases and J by 2 bases, with 11 bases between the two germline ends. DNA of the CDR3: TGCAGCGTTGTGCCTTCACGAAACACCGGGGAGCTGTTTTTT. Translated, it gives CSVVPSRNTGELFF.

The chain recombines TRBV5-1 with TRBJ2-2; D is possibly TRBD1 (7 bases). Germline V lookup: CDR1 SGHRS, CDR2 YFSETQ. The CDR3 extends over 14 amino acids. V was pared by 7 bases and J by 3 bases, with 13 bases between. In DNA, the CDR3 is TGCGCCAGCGGAACAGGGGACTACACCGGGGAGCTGTTTTTT. This encodes CASGTGDYTGELFF.

The chain combines TRBV6-2 or TRBV6-3 with TRBJ2-1; TRBD2 is a possible D gene (5 bases). Trimming took off 5 bases at V and 0 bases at J, with 14 bases between the two ends. The CDR3 length is 16 residues. Per germline, CDR1 MNHEY and CDR2 SVGEGT. This CDR3 reads CASSRPPGVSYNEQFF. DNA for the CDR3: TGTGCCAGCAGTCGCCCCCCCGGGGTCTCCTACAATGAGCAGTTCTTC.

Only a few counts were recorded for this clonotype. V gene TRBV25-1 combines with J gene TRBJ2-1, with a tentative D call TRBD2 (5 bases). V lost 10 bases to trimming and J lost 8 bases, with 27 bases between them. From germline, CDR1 is MGHDK and CDR2 SYGVNS. The CDR3 sequence is 16 residues long. CDR3 loop: CANPSLLSGMVHEQFF. CDR3 in DNA: TGTGCCAACCCGTCCCTATTGAGCGGAATGGTCCATGAGCAGTTCTTC. The full variable domain, its missing parts supplied by reference TRBV25-1 and TRBJ2-1, is EADIYQTPRYLVIGTGKKITLECSQTMGHDKMYWYQQDPGMELHLIHYSYGVNSTEKGDLSSESTVSRIRTEHFPLTLESARPSHTSQYLCANPSLLSGMVHEQFFGPGTRLTVL.

V usage is TRBV4-3 and J usage is TRBJ2-7; possibly TRBD1 or TRBD2 for D (5 bases each). Germline loops: CDR1 LGHNA, CDR2 YSLEER. V was shortened by 0 bases and J by 2 bases, with 17 bases between the two germline ends. The CDR3 runs to 17 residues. The chain's CDR3 is CASSQDLKWGLTYEQYF. The DNA for the CDR3 is TGCGCCAGCAGCCAAGATTTAAAGTGGGGGTTGACCTACGAGCAGTACTTC.